The clone carrying this T cell receptor (beta chain) was detected only a few times. Per the germline V gene, CDR1 is MNHEY and CDR2 is SMNVEV (reference sequence). The length of the CDR3 is 15 residues. V gave up 5 bases and J gave up 6 bases; unmatched junction bases: 2. TCRdb re-analysed the RT-PCR reads in MiXCR, keeping a single row per CDR3 protein. The table lists more than 550,000 distinct CDR3 sequences, around 14% of them singletons. This chain joins TRBV27 and TRBJ2-2, with 14 bases matching TRBD2. Sequenced: memory CD4+ T cells from blood. This sequence originates from a female donor in good health, serving as a healthy control. CDR3 bases: TGTGCCAGCAGTCAGGGACTAGCGGGAGCCGGGGAGCTGTTTTTT. Its translation: CASSQGLAGAGELFF.